The 14 T cell receptor beta chains below come from one sample, sequenced in a study of blood T cell repertoires in COVID-19. This table comes from immunoSEQ multiplex PCR, and its TCRdb copy is limited to in-frame clones, with some not included. Of just under 90,000 clones in the sample, approximately 88% were seen once. The sequencing sample was made of peripheral blood. The source is a man in his sixties with acute or convalescent COVID-19.

This clone has only a few counts. The chain uses TRBV5-4 and TRBJ2-3, with TRBD1 matching over 7 bases. The CDR3 extends over 14 amino acids. The J segment lost 3 bases and the V segment lost 0 bases, leaving 1 base of the junction unmatched. CDR1 and CDR2 (germline): SGHNT, YYREEE (reference sequence). CDR3 amino acids: CASSLDRGTDTQYF. In nucleotides, the CDR3 is TGTGCCAGCAGCTTGGACAGGGGAACAGATACGCAGTATTTT.

This clone was counted once. The CDR3 DNA sequence: TGTGCCAGCAGCCAAGTAGCAGGAGACAGGAATTCACCCCTCCACTTT. This codes for CASSQVAGDRNSPLHF. The rearrangement links TRBV4-2 to TRBJ1-6; D might be TRBD1 (6 bases). The CDR3 contains 16 residues. The germline CDR1 and CDR2 sequences are LGHNA and YNFKEQ. Trimming left V 1 base short and J 7 bases short, with 14 bases between.

The J gene is TRBJ2-1, the V gene TRBV6-5; D call uncertain. V dropped 6 bases and J dropped 7 bases, with 19 bases sitting between them. The CDR3 contains 15 residues. Germline V CDR1 and CDR2: MNHEY, SVGAGI. The CDR3 here is CASSPFSDSWNEQFF. DNA of the CDR3: TGTGCCAGCAGCCCCTTCTCGGATAGCTGGAATGAGCAGTTCTTC.

The chain recombines TRBV6-5 with TRBJ2-3; the match to TRBD1 covers 7 bases. The CDR3 has 15 amino acids. Losses at the gene ends were 8 bases for V and 3 bases for J; bases not matched to a gene: 11. From germline, CDR1 is MNHEY and CDR2 SVGAGI. CDR3 nucleotides: TGTGCCAGCGGGTACAGGGGACAGCAAACAGATACGCAGTATTTT. It yields the protein CASGYRGQQTDTQYF.

The CDR3 nucleotides read TGCAGCGTTGAATTCCGCCGGGACAGGGGTGAAGATACGCAGTATTTT. It specifies CSVEFRRDRGEDTQYF. V gene TRBV29-1 combines with J gene TRBJ2-3; 10 bases are a match to TRBD1. Germline V gene lookup returns CDR1 SQVTM and CDR2 ANQGSEA. The CDR3 runs to 16 residues. The V and J ends lost 2 bases and 5 bases, in that order; junction bases with no gene match: 10.

This rearrangement joins TRBV18 to TRBJ1-1; perhaps TRBD1 as D (5 bases). This CDR3 contains 16 residues. Trimming stripped 2 bases from V and 4 bases from J, with 17 bases between. Germline CDR1 reads KGHSH; CDR2 reads LQKENI. The CDR3 nucleotides read TGTGCCAGCTCACCAGAGCCGGGACTGGGGAGCACTGAAGCTTTCTTT. It codes for CASSPEPGLGSTEAFF. Full variable domain (missing parts from reference TRBV18 and TRBJ1-1): NAGVMQNPRHLVRRRGQEARLRCSPMKGHSHVYWYRQLPEEGLKFMVYLQKENIIDESGMPKERFSAEFPKEGPSILRIQQVVRGDSAAYFCASSPEPGLGSTEAFFGQGTRLTVV.

The chain uses TRBV9 and TRBJ2-5, with TRBD2 matching 9 bases. V was pared by 4 bases and J by 2 bases, with 3 bases of the junction left unmatched. The CDR3 has 14 amino acids. CDR1 SGDLS and CDR2 YYNGEE come from the germline V gene. Here the CDR3 DNA reads TGTGCCAGCAGCACGGGACTAGCTCAAGAGACCCAGTACTTC. This gives the protein CASSTGLAQETQYF.

The rearrangement uses TRBV27 and TRBJ2-7, with a possible D match to TRBD1 (5 bases). V shed 6 bases and J shed 7 bases, with 13 bases lying between them. The CDR3 length is 12 residues. Looked up from germline, CDR1 is MNHEY and CDR2 is SMNVEV (reference sequence). The CDR3 sequence is CASSDSFKEQYF. Here the CDR3 DNA reads TGTGCCAGCAGCGACAGTTTCAAGGAGCAGTACTTC.

The chain recombines TRBV27 with TRBJ2-7, with 7 bases aligning to TRBD1. Per the germline V gene, CDR1 is MNHEY and CDR2 is SMNVEV (reference sequence). Unmatched junction bases numbered 5, after V lost 3 bases and J lost 6 bases. This CDR3 has 13 amino acids. DNA of the CDR3: TGTGCCAGCAGTTTGACCGACAGGGTCGAGCAGTACTTC. Translation gives CASSLTDRVEQYF.

For this clone: In the same sample, other DNA sequences code for this CDR3. The chain is built from TRBV3-1 (or the pseudogene TRBV3-2) and TRBJ1-2; TRBD1 might be the D (5 bases). V lost 1 base and J 3 bases, leaving 9 bases between the germline ends. This CDR3 comprises 14 residues. Germline V lookup: CDR1 LGHDT, CDR2 YNNKEL (reference sequence). CDR3: CASSQVTGDYGYTF. The CDR3 DNA is TGTGCCAGCAGCCAAGTCACAGGAGACTATGGCTACACCTTC.

The genes are TRBV10-1 and TRBJ2-1, with 10 bases matching TRBD2. V lost 2 bases and J lost 3; bases outside the gene matches: 1. CDR3 size: 15 residues. Per the germline V gene, CDR1 is WNHNN and CDR2 is SYGVQD (reference sequence). The CDR3 region is CASSERLAGYNEQFF. CDR3 nucleotides: TGCGCCAGCAGTGAGCGACTAGCGGGCTACAATGAGCAGTTCTTC.

The V and J genes are TRBV18 and TRBJ1-4; 7 bases map to TRBD1. Losses at the gene ends were 3 bases for V and 6 bases for J; bases not matched to a gene: 7. This CDR3 is 15 amino acids long. Germline V CDR1 and CDR2: KGHSH, LQKENI. The CDR3 reads CASSPPKGAHEKLFF. Written as DNA, the CDR3 is TGTGCCAGCTCACCGCCAAAGGGGGCGCATGAAAAACTGTTTTTT.

The chain carries TRBV19 and TRBJ2-2; TRBD2 agrees at 10 bases. The CDR3 has 15 amino acids. Trimming took 4 bases from V and 3 from J; bases not matched to a gene: 2. Germline values: CDR1 LNHDA, CDR2 SQIVND (reference sequence). This CDR3 reads CASSTLAGHTGELFF. Written as DNA, the CDR3 is TGTGCCAGTAGTACACTAGCGGGACACACCGGGGAGCTGTTTTTT. Drawing the rest from reference TRBV19 and TRBJ2-2, the complete variable domain is DGGITQSPKYLFRKEGQNVTLSCEQNLNHDAMYWYRQDPGQGLRLIYYSQIVNDFQKGDIAEGYSVSREKKESFPLTVTSAQKNPTAFYLCASSTLAGHTGELFFGEGSRLTVL.

This clone has just one count. This chain joins TRBV5-8 and TRBJ2-1; 10 bases line up with TRBD1. This CDR3 region has 15 residues. V lost 4 bases and J lost 6; bases outside the gene matches: 7. The germline CDR1 and CDR2 sequences are SGHTS and YDEGEE. Written as DNA, the CDR3 is TGTGCCAGCAGCAACACGGGACAGGGGATCAATGAGCAGTTCTTC. It specifies CASSNTGQGINEQFF. The full variable domain, in which reference TRBV5-8 and TRBJ2-1 provide the parts outside the CDR3, is EAGVTQSPTHLIKTRGQQATLRCSPISGHTSVYWYQQALGLGLQFLLWYDEGEERNRGNFPPRFSGRQFPNYSSELNVNALELEDSALYLCASSNTGQGINEQFFGPGTRLTVL.